The 24 T cell receptor beta chains given below trace back to one sample, sequenced in a study of ipilimumab plus nivolumab after autologous stem cell transplantation. TCRdb's table, derived via immunoSEQ multiplex PCR, lists solely in-frame clones and lacks some. In the table there are 10,000 to 15,000 clones, more than 60% of which are singletons. Source: PBMCs, taken in a trial of ipilimumab plus nivolumab as post-transplant consolidation. The receptors here all came from a male donor with multiple myeloma.

This clone was counted only a few times. The chain joins TRBV27 to TRBJ1-6, with D uncertain. V was shortened by 5 bases and J by 13 bases, with 18 bases between the two germline ends. Germline CDR1 reads MNHEY; CDR2 reads SMNVEV (reference sequence). The CDR3 totals 14 residues. CDR3 bases: TGTGCCAGCAGTGTCCGGGATCCCGCTTCTCCCCTCCACTTT. As protein: CASSVRDPASPLHF.

V and J are TRBV7-9 and TRBJ2-1; possibly TRBD1 or TRBD2 for D (5 bases each). The CDR3 is made up of 15 amino acids. V lost 4 bases and J lost 6, with 16 bases in between. The V gene's germline CDR1 is SEHNR and CDR2 FQNEAQ (reference sequence). CDR3 in amino acids: CASSSGTLGINEQFF. CDR3 in DNA: TGTGCCAGCAGCTCTGGGACGCTTGGCATCAATGAGCAGTTCTTC.

The chain employs TRBV6-6 and TRBJ1-2; 7 bases fit TRBD1. In germline, CDR1 is MNHNY, CDR2 SVGAGI (reference sequence). This CDR3 region has 14 residues. V trimming: 4 bases; J trimming: 4 bases; junction bases outside the gene matches: 6. In DNA, the CDR3 is TGTGCCAGCAGTTTCATACGGGACAGCTATGGCTACACCTTC. Translated, it gives CASSFIRDSYGYTF.

The V gene is TRBV7-9, the J gene TRBJ1-1; D possibly corresponds to TRBD1 (5 bases). V dropped 5 bases and J dropped 9 bases, with 25 bases sitting between them. The CDR3 is 16 amino acids. Germline V gene sequence: CDR1 SEHNR, CDR2 FQNEAQ (reference sequence). The CDR3 region has the DNA TGTGCCAGCAGCCACCTCCCCTCCGCAGGGTCAAAACAAGCTTTCTTT. This translates into CASSHLPSAGSKQAFF.

The rearrangement uses TRBV28 and TRBJ1-2; 7 bases match TRBD1. Trimming removed 4 bases from V and 8 bases from J; junction bases left unmatched: 7. This CDR3 has 13 amino acids. CDR1 is MDHEN, CDR2 SYDVKM, per germline. The CDR3 protein is CASSYPPGGGYTF. The CDR3 region has the DNA TGTGCCAGCAGTTATCCCCCAGGGGGAGGCTACACCTTC.

The chain has TRBV6-6 and TRBJ2-5; D call uncertain. Germline V gene data show CDR1 as MNHNY and CDR2 as SVGAGI (reference sequence). Deletions cut 5 bases from V and 0 bases from J, with 4 bases between. There are 12 residues in the CDR3. This CDR3 reads CASSQDQETQYF. DNA of the CDR3: TGTGCCAGCAGTCAGGACCAAGAGACCCAGTACTTC.

The chain joins TRBV6-1 to TRBJ2-7, with 8 bases matching TRBD2. J gave up 3 bases and V 2 bases, and 9 bases lay outside the gene matches. The CDR3 runs to 16 residues. From germline, CDR1 is MNHNS and CDR2 SASEGT. CDR3 DNA: TGTGCCAGCAGTGAAAAAGGGGCCGGGGGGGGCTACGAGCAGTACTTC. Protein product: CASSEKGAGGGYEQYF.

The chain joins TRBV2 to TRBJ2-3; possibly TRBD2 for D (6 bases). With 7 bases removed from V and 5 bases from J, the gap between germline ends came to 13 bases. CDR3 size: 13 residues. Germline V gene lookup returns CDR1 SNHLY and CDR2 FYNNEI. CDR3 DNA: TGTGCCAGCAACTGGGGACTTGTAGATACGCAGTATTTT. Its protein is CASNWGLVDTQYF.

The chain combines TRBV2 with TRBJ1-2, with TRBD1 matching 11 bases. Germline assignment: CDR1 SNHLY and CDR2 FYNNEI. The CDR3 spans 14 residues. Losses at the gene ends were 9 bases for V and 8 bases for J; bases not matched to a gene: 11. The CDR3 is CASQGGQGARGYTF. The CDR3 DNA is TGTGCCAGTCAGGGAGGACAGGGGGCGCGGGGCTACACCTTC. Based on the CDR3 plus reference TRBV2 and TRBJ1-2, the full variable domain is EPEVTQTPSHQVTQMGQEVILRCVPISNHLYFYWYRQILGQKVEFLVSFYNNEISEKSEIFDDQFSVERPDGSNFTLKIRSTKLEDSAMYFCASQGGQGARGYTFGSGTRLTVV.

V gene TRBV7-6 combines with J gene TRBJ2-1; D is perhaps TRBD1 (5 bases). V was trimmed by 4 bases and J by 6 bases, leaving 10 bases between them. The CDR3 totals 13 residues. Germline V CDR1 and CDR2: SGHVS, FNYEAQ. CDR3 sequence reads: CASSSTAGNEQFF. The CDR3 DNA reads TGTGCCAGCAGCTCGACAGCTGGCAATGAGCAGTTCTTC.

This rearrangement joins TRBV21-1 to TRBJ1-2. TRBV21-1 is termed a pseudogene. The CDR3 contains 16 residues. The DNA for the CDR3 is TGTGCCAGCAGCAATGCAACCTGGAGGGGATATTATGGCTACACCTTC. This gives the protein CASSNATWRGYYGYTF.

This clone is termed medium-sized. The genes are TRBV5-4 and TRBJ2-5; D may be TRBD2 (7 bases). Germline CDR1 reads SGHNT; CDR2 reads YYREEE (reference sequence). CDR3 length equals 16 residues. V lost 5 bases and J 1 base, leaving 18 bases between the germline ends. DNA of the CDR3: TGTGCCAGCAGATTTGGCGCGGGGGCGACCCAAGAGACCCAGTACTTC. This translates into CASRFGAGATQETQYF.

The chain couples TRBV12-2 to TRBJ1-5; the D call in the table, TRBD1, was not verified against the DNA. TRBV12-2 is noted as a pseudogene. CDR3 length: 17 residues. CDR3 DNA sequence: TGTGCAAGTCGCTTAGCGCCCGACAGATATAGCAATCAGCCCCAGCATTTT. Translating gives CASRLAPDRYSNQPQHF.

The J gene is TRBJ2-1, the V gene TRBV18, with D perhaps TRBD1 (6 bases). The CDR3 is 16 residues long. V shed 3 bases and J shed 1 base, with 13 bases lying between them. Germline V lookup: CDR1 KGHSH, CDR2 LQKENI. CDR3: CASSPTPGESYNEQFF. CDR3 DNA sequence: TGTGCCAGCTCACCTACCCCAGGGGAGTCCTACAATGAGCAGTTCTTC.

The CDR3 reads CASSLRVRWADSGNTIYF. The CDR3 region has the DNA TGTGCCAGCAGCTTAAGGGTTCGTTGGGCAGACTCTGGAAACACCATATATTTT. This chain links TRBV7-2 with TRBJ1-3; D unresolved. Trimming removed 2 bases at V and 0 bases at J, with 17 bases between. Germline CDR1 is SGHTA and CDR2 is FQGNSA. CDR3 size: 18 residues. The variable domain in full, with the rest retrieved from reference TRBV7-2 and TRBJ1-3, is GAGVSQSPSNKVTEKGKDVELRCDPISGHTALYWYRQSLGQGLEFLIYFQGNSAPDKSGLPSDRFSAERTGGSVSTLTIQRTQQEDSAVYLCASSLRVRWADSGNTIYFGEGSWLTVV.

The chain couples TRBV30 to TRBJ2-1, with 9 bases fitting TRBD2. CDR3 length: 14 residues. CDR1 is GTSNPN, CDR2 SVGIG, per germline (reference sequence). V shed 0 bases, J shed 8 bases, and the junction held 5 bases outside the gene matches. The chain's CDR3 is CAWSVFSGGYEQFF. The CDR3 coding sequence is TGTGCCTGGAGTGTATTTAGCGGGGGTTATGAGCAGTTCTTC.

CDR3 in DNA: TGCGCCAGCAGCCAAGATGCGGGGGGCAACACTGAAGCTTTCTTT. Amino acids: CASSQDAGGNTEAFF. The chain recombines TRBV4-1 with TRBJ1-1; TRBD1 is a possible D gene (6 bases). With 0 bases removed from V and 2 bases from J, the gap between germline ends came to 10 bases. CDR1 is MGHRA and CDR2 is YSYEKL in the germline V gene. The CDR3 extends over 15 amino acids.

The rearrangement joins TRBV6-5 to TRBJ2-5, with D hard to call. The CDR3 has 16 residues. The germline V gene has CDR1 MNHEY and CDR2 SVGAGI. Trimming removed 2 bases at V and 5 bases at J, with 18 bases between. The DNA for the CDR3 is TGTGCCAGCAGTTACGTTGGCGTTGGGCTTCAGGAGACCCAGTACTTC. Translation: CASSYVGVGLQETQYF.

J is TRBJ1-3 and V is TRBV9; D possibly corresponds to TRBD1 (5 bases). Trimming removed 0 bases from V and 0 bases from J, with 16 bases in between. The CDR3 spans 18 residues. From germline, CDR1 is SGDLS and CDR2 YYNGEE. The CDR3 coding sequence is TGTGCCAGCAGCGTAGCTGGTGGATGGGGCCGCTCTGGAAACACCATATATTTT. Protein: CASSVAGGWGRSGNTIYF.

V is TRBV9 and J is TRBJ1-2, with a possible D match to TRBD1 (5 bases). There are 14 residues in the CDR3. The germline V and J ends were trimmed by 4 bases and 8 bases, with 18 bases remaining between them. CDR1 is SGDLS and CDR2 is YYNGEE in the germline V gene. CDR3 sequence: CASSQADTPGGYTF. The CDR3 nucleotides read TGTGCCAGCAGCCAAGCGGACACTCCGGGCGGCTACACCTTC.

For the CDR3, the DNA is TGTGCCAGCAGAACAGACGCCTACGAGCAGTACTTC. This translates into CASRTDAYEQYF. V and J are TRBV7-2 and TRBJ2-7; D is ambiguous. V lost 6 bases and J lost 2, with 8 bases in between. Germline CDR1 reads SGHTA; CDR2 reads FQGNSA. The CDR3 sequence is 12 residues long.

V gene TRBV19 combines with J gene TRBJ1-1, with D possibly being TRBD1 (6 bases). This CDR3 is 14 amino acids long. Germline V lookup: CDR1 LNHDA, CDR2 SQIVND (reference sequence). Trimming stripped 5 bases from V and 2 bases from J, with 12 bases between. The CDR3 DNA is TGTGCCAGTAGTCAGGGGATCCCCAACACTGAAGCTTTCTTT. The encoded protein is CASSQGIPNTEAFF.

The rearrangement joins TRBV6-6 to TRBJ1-2; D is unclear. This CDR3 is 13 amino acids long. V was trimmed by 3 bases and J by 3 bases, leaving 8 bases between them. Per germline, CDR1 MNHNY and CDR2 SVGAGI (reference sequence). The CDR3 protein is CASSYEAYYGYTF. CDR3 DNA: TGTGCCAGCAGTTATGAGGCATACTATGGCTACACCTTC.

In DNA form, the CDR3 reads TGTGCCAGCAGCCCCGGACAGCTAGTGGATGGCTACACCTTC. Encoded protein: CASSPGQLVDGYTF. The chain employs TRBV13 and TRBJ1-2; possible D gene TRBD1, 6 bases. The germline CDR1 and CDR2 sequences are PRHDT and FYEKMQ (reference sequence). Trimming removed 5 bases from V and 6 bases from J, with 16 bases in between. The CDR3 has 14 residues.